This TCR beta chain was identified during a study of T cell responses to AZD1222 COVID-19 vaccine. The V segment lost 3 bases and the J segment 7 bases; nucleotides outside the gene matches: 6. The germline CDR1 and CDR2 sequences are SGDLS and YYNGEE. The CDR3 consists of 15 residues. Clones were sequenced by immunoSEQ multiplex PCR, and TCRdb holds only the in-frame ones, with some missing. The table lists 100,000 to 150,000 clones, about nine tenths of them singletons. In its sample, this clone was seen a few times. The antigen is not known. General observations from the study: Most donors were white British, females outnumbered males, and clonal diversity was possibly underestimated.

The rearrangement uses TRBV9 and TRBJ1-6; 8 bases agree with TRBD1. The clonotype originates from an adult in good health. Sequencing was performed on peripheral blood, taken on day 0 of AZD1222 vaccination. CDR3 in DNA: TGTGCCAGCAGCGCGACAGGGGAGAAGAATTCACCCCTCCACTTT. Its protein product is CASSATGEKNSPLHF.